Listed here are 2 T cell receptor beta chains from one sample, sequenced in a study of T-cell memory formation after mild COVID-19 (dated by TCRdb to the early 2020s). The method behind the library was 5' RACE. The sequencer listed for this sample is Illumina NovaSeq 6000. The public reads were reprocessed in TCRdb via fastp at Q25 and MiXCR, keeping in-frame beta chains. Records with the same CDR3 protein are collapsed into one entry carrying the most frequent genes and DNA. The sample table shows hundreds of thousands of distinct CDR3 sequences, and 23% are seen once. The ten biggest clones cover 10% to 15% of the sample. The sample comprised PBMCs or a T cell subset sorted from them (not recorded which). These receptors were taken from an adult woman who had mild COVID-19 (a few samples of this study predate the infection). The sample titles of this study are shuffled in the database, so cell type and time point are left out; the donor was told from shared clones.

This clonotype has more than one count but fewer than ten. The chain links TRBV30 to TRBJ1-1; 7 nucleotides align to TRBD1. CDR3 length equals 15 residues. The germline CDR1 and CDR2 sequences are GTSNPN and SVGIG (reference sequence). The V gene end was trimmed by 4 bases and the J gene end by 0 bases; junction bases not matched to a gene: 8. CDR3 sequence: CAWIRGGPMNTEAFF. The CDR3 bases are TGTGCCTGGATCAGGGGGGGGCCGATGAACACTGAAGCTTTCTTT.

This sequence joins TRBV19 and TRBJ2-3; D ambiguous. CDR3 length: 15 residues. V was shortened by 0 bases and J by 0 bases, with 7 bases between the two germline ends. The germline CDR1 and CDR2 sequences are LNHDA and SQIVND (reference sequence). CDR3 in DNA: TGTGCCAGTAGTATAGATCTCTTTAGCACAGATACGCAGTATTTT. It is translated as CASSIDLFSTDTQYF.